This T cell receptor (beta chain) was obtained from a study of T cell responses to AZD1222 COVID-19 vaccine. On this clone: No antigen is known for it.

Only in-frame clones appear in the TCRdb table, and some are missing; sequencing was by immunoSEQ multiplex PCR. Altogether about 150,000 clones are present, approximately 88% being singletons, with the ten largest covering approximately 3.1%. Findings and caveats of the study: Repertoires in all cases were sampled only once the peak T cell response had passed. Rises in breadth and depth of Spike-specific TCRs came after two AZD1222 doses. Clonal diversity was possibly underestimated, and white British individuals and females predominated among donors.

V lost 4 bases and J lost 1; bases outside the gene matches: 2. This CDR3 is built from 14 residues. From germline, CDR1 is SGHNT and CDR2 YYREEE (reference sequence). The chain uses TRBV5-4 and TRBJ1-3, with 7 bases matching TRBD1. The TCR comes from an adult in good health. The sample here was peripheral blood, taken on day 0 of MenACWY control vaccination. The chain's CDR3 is CASSATGSGNTIYF. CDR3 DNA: TGTGCCAGCAGCGCGACAGGGTCTGGAAACACCATATATTTT. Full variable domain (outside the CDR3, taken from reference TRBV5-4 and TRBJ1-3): ETGVTQSPTHLIKTRGQQVTLRCSSQSGHNTVSWYQQALGQGPQFIFQYYREEENGRGNFPPRFSGLQFPNYSSELNVNALELDDSALYLCASSATGSGNTIYFGEGSWLTVV.